These 9 T cell receptor beta chains originate from one sample sequenced in a study of technical replicates of blood from a few donors. This table comes from immunoSEQ multiplex PCR, and its TCRdb copy is limited to in-frame clones, with some not included. The sample lists tens of thousands of clones, around 89% seen once, with 0.35% to 0.45% in the top ten. Sequencing used T cells isolated from PBMCs. Receptors originate from a human donor in good health.

The gene calls are TRBV9 and TRBJ1-1; no clear D gene. The CDR3 has 13 residues. Germline V gene lookup returns CDR1 SGDLS and CDR2 YYNGEE. Deletions cut 4 bases from V and 0 bases from J, with 7 bases between. The CDR3 loop is CASSPSMNTEAFF. CDR3 DNA sequence: TGTGCCAGCAGCCCCAGTATGAACACTGAAGCTTTCTTT.

This sequence joins TRBV5-4 and TRBJ1-3; maybe TRBD1 (5 bases). V lost 0 bases, J lost 2 bases, and 15 bases lay in between. This CDR3 has 17 residues. Germline V gene lookup returns CDR1 SGHNT and CDR2 YYREEE (reference sequence). The CDR3 here is CASSLAGFITPGNTIYF. The CDR3 nucleotides read TGTGCCAGCAGCTTGGCAGGGTTTATTACCCCTGGAAACACCATATATTTT. The full variable domain, completed using reference TRBV5-4 and TRBJ1-3, is ETGVTQSPTHLIKTRGQQVTLRCSSQSGHNTVSWYQQALGQGPQFIFQYYREEENGRGNFPPRFSGLQFPNYSSELNVNALELDDSALYLCASSLAGFITPGNTIYFGEGSWLTVV.

This rearrangement joins TRBV6-5 to TRBJ2-5, with D unclear. Trimming removed 6 bases at V and 2 bases at J, with 13 bases between. The length of the CDR3 is 14 residues. Looked up from germline, CDR1 is MNHEY and CDR2 is SVGAGI. The CDR3 protein is CASRTRTEQETQYF. DNA for the CDR3: TGTGCCAGCAGGACCCGAACAGAACAAGAGACCCAGTACTTC.

This chain uses TRBV25-1 with TRBJ1-4; 11 bases line up with TRBD1. V was clipped by 6 bases and J by 4 bases; unmatched bases: 4. The CDR3 runs 15 residues. The germline gives CDR1 MGHDK, CDR2 SYGVNS. The CDR3 sequence: CASRGQGGSNEKLFF. The CDR3 DNA reads TGTGCCAGCAGGGGACAGGGGGGTAGTAATGAAAAACTGTTTTTT.

The chain combines TRBV7-2 with TRBJ2-7; D gene uncertain. V was shortened by 4 bases and J by 2 bases, with 12 bases between the two germline ends. Looked up from germline, CDR1 is SGHTA and CDR2 is FQGNSA. This CDR3 has 14 amino acids. The CDR3 loop reads CASSSYDGAYEQYF. CDR3 DNA: TGTGCCAGCAGCTCCTACGACGGAGCCTACGAGCAGTACTTC.

This clone appeared a few times. The J gene is TRBJ1-2, the V gene TRBV4-1; D is uncertain. V lost 0 bases and J lost 4, with 15 bases in between. Germline CDR1 is MGHRA and CDR2 is YSYEKL. The CDR3 extends over 16 amino acids. Written as DNA, the CDR3 is TGCGCCAGCAGCCAAGACCCGTGGGGAGCGGTCTATGGCTACACCTTC. Amino acid sequence: CASSQDPWGAVYGYTF.

V and J are TRBV7-2 and TRBJ2-2; 10 bases fit TRBD1. The CDR3 contains 16 residues. Unmatched junction bases numbered 6, after V lost 6 bases and J lost 2 bases. The germline V gene encodes CDR1 SGHTA and CDR2 FQGNSA. CDR3 protein: CASRAGTGVNTGELFF. The CDR3 bases are TGTGCCAGCAGAGCCGGGACAGGGGTCAACACCGGGGAGCTGTTTTTT.

This clone was recorded once. CDR3 sequence reads: CASSYSGLAGETQYF. CDR3 nucleotide sequence: TGTGCCAGCAGTTACTCGGGACTAGCTGGAGAGACCCAGTACTTC. J is TRBJ2-5 and V is TRBV6-5; 9 bases fit TRBD2. Germline V gene data show CDR1 as MNHEY and CDR2 as SVGAGI. The CDR3 contains 15 residues. Trimming cost V 0 bases and J 4 bases; bases outside gene matches: 3.

The count of this clone is one. This chain connects TRBV29-1 to TRBJ1-2; D may be TRBD1 (5 bases). The CDR3 is 13 residues long. The germline V gene encodes CDR1 SQVTM and CDR2 ANQGSEA. Deletions cut 4 bases from V and 7 bases from J, with 16 bases between. CDR3 sequence: CSVAGSGWIGYTF. The CDR3 DNA follows: TGCAGCGTTGCAGGGTCAGGGTGGATTGGCTACACCTTC. Combining the CDR3 with reference TRBV29-1 and TRBJ1-2 gives the whole variable domain SAVISQKPSRDICQRGTSLTIQCQVDSQVTMMFWYRQQPGQSLTLIATANQGSEATYESGFVIDKFPISRPNLTFSTLTVSNMSPEDSSIYLCSVAGSGWIGYTFGSGTRLTVV.